This T cell receptor beta chain was profiled in a study of early T cells in non-severe SARS-CoV-2 infection. About the research overall: Sequencing used unsorted whole-blood bulk RNA, so chains lack pairing.

Germline loops: CDR1 MNHNY, CDR2 SVGAGI (reference sequence). The V gene lost 6 bases and the J gene lost 3 bases, with 12 bases spanning the gap. CDR3 length equals 13 residues. Unique molecular identifiers (one per individual cDNA molecule) were attached. Each CDR3 protein is one row after TCRdb ran MiXCR on the 5' RACE reads. The profile covers 35,000 to 40,000 distinct CDR3 sequences, with roughly 5.6% appearing a single time and approximately 30% taken by the ten largest. The J gene is TRBJ2-7, the V gene TRBV6-6, with TRBD2 as a possible D gene (6 bases). The TCR originated in an adult who was a healthcare worker with PCR-confirmed SARS-CoV-2 infection or an uninfected control (not recorded which). Sequencing was performed on whole blood. In DNA, the CDR3 is TGTGCCAGCAGCCAGGACGGGAGCTACGAGCAGTACTTC. Protein: CASSQDGSYEQYF.